This T cell receptor beta chain emerged from a study of monozygotic twins with inflammatory bowel disease. Study conclusions and caveats: Limited power may explain why concordant and discordant twins showed no difference in repertoire similarity.

A word on this clonotype: Its antigen is still unknown.

Across eight separate reactions for each sample, cDNA was made. TCRdb reanalyzed the 5' RACE reads, giving one entry per CDR3 protein sequence and no DNA. The repertoire table contains 150,000 or so distinct CDR3 sequences. The CDR3 extends over 19 amino acids. Germline loops: CDR1 SGDLS, CDR2 YYNGEE. The chain joins TRBV9 to TRBJ2-2; TCRdb outputs TRBD2, but without DNA this stays unchecked. Specimen: blood. The source is a human donor with ulcerative colitis or Crohn's disease, or a healthy co-twin of an affected twin (not recorded which). This CDR3 reads CASRDPGTSGSLDTGELFF.